This T cell receptor beta chain originates from a study of PD-1 blockade in classical Hodgkin lymphoma. Study summary: Patients were given intravenous nivolumab, 3 mg/kg, every 2 weeks. Findings and limits, study-wide: Whoever responded completely had baseline diversity much like that seen in newly diagnosed patients. Repertoire differences lack defined causes, possibly disease activity or prior therapy. While CD8+ TCR diversity did not rise significantly by C4D1, CD4+ TCR diversity did.

Sample time point: cycle 4 day 1 (C4D1), after six to seven weeks of nivolumab. Following autologous stem cell transplantation, relapse occurred in every patient, and exposure to brentuximab vedotin varied. Sequenced by immunoSEQ multiplex PCR; TCRdb stores in-frame clones only, minus some. The table shows about 90,000 clones, with 83% occurring only once. As concerns this clone: Its antigen is currently unknown.

Germline-derived CDR1 and CDR2 are SGHDT and YYEEEE. Trimming removed 4 bases from V and 6 bases from J; junction bases left unmatched: 14. There are 17 residues in the CDR3. The source was peripheral blood mononuclear cells (PBMCs), collected before the fourth cycle of nivolumab. The genes are TRBV5-6 and TRBJ2-2; TRBD2 agrees at 8 bases. This TCR derives from a human donor with classical Hodgkin lymphoma. CDR3 in amino acids: CASSGTLAAYQAGELFF. CDR3 sequence (DNA): TGTGCCAGCAGCGGGACACTAGCGGCCTACCAGGCCGGGGAGCTGTTTTTT. The variable domain in full, with the rest retrieved from reference TRBV5-6 and TRBJ2-2, is DAGVTQSPTHLIKTRGQQVTLRCSPKSGHDTVSWYQQALGQGPQFIFQYYEEEERQRGNFPDRFSGHQFPNYSSELNVNALLLGDSALYLCASSGTLAAYQAGELFFGEGSRLTVL.